These T cell receptor beta chains were read from a single sample in a study of control samples from healthy donors and cancer patients. Produced via immunoSEQ multiplex PCR; TCRdb's table is partial and in-frame only. The sample gives 17,000 or so clones, 85% to 90% of which show up once; under 35% is in the top ten. Material: PBMCs. These receptors came from a man in his 60s with head and neck cancer. Both conserved end residues are part of each CDR3. Fields, in order: CDR3 protein, CDR3 DNA, clone size, CDR3 length, V gene, J gene, D gene. The D gene is left open where the match is weak. The size field is filled for only some rows; it gives once, few, many or a size class.

CDR3 protein: CASSVEIGGELFF
CDR3 DNA: TGTGCCAGCAGCGTAGAGATCGGGGGAGAGCTGTTTTTT
clone size: -
CDR3 length: 13
V gene: TRBV9
J gene: TRBJ2-2
D gene: -

CDR3 protein: CASSVGGLAGEQETQYF
CDR3 DNA: TGTGCCAGCAGCGTAGGAGGTCTAGCGGGGGAACAAGAGACCCAGTACTTC
clone size: -
CDR3 length: 17
V gene: TRBV9
J gene: TRBJ2-5
D gene: TRBD2

CDR3 protein: CASSLSLTAEKLFF
CDR3 DNA: TGTGCCAGCAGCCTGTCCCTCACAGCGGAAAAACTGTTTTTT
clone size: -
CDR3 length: 14
V gene: TRBV3-1/TRBV3-2
J gene: TRBJ1-4
D gene: -

CDR3 protein: CASSYHPAPENTIYF
CDR3 DNA: TGTGCCAGCAGTTACCACCCGGCACCTGAAAACACCATATATTTT
clone size: once
CDR3 length: 15
V gene: TRBV6-5
J gene: TRBJ1-3
D gene: -

CDR3 protein: CASSQGGSLPQHF
CDR3 DNA: TGTGCCAGCAGCCAAGGGGGGTCCCTGCCCCAGCATTTT
clone size: -
CDR3 length: 13
V gene: TRBV14
J gene: TRBJ1-5
D gene: -

CDR3 protein: CASSLSANTEAFF
CDR3 DNA: TGCGCCAGCAGCTTATCAGCGAACACTGAAGCTTTCTTT
clone size: -
CDR3 length: 13
V gene: TRBV5-1
J gene: TRBJ1-1
D gene: -

CDR3 protein: CASSGGSSTDTQYF
CDR3 DNA: TGTGCCAGCAGTGGGGGCTCGAGCACAGATACGCAGTATTTT
clone size: few
CDR3 length: 14
V gene: TRBV6-2/TRBV6-3
J gene: TRBJ2-3
D gene: -

CDR3 protein: CASSNAGAGQPQHF
CDR3 DNA: TGTGCCAGCAGCAATGCGGGGGCAGGACAGCCCCAGCATTTT
clone size: -
CDR3 length: 14
V gene: TRBV7-9
J gene: TRBJ1-5
D gene: -

CDR3 protein: CASSWAEVAYF
CDR3 DNA: TGTGCCAGCAGCTGGGCGGAGGTAGCGTACTTC
clone size: -
CDR3 length: 11
V gene: TRBV7-3
J gene: TRBJ2-7
D gene: -

CDR3 protein: CASTPHPQGATNEKLFF
CDR3 DNA: TGTGCCAGCACCCCCCACCCGCAGGGTGCAACTAATGAAAAACTGTTTTTT
clone size: -
CDR3 length: 17
V gene: TRBV11-2
J gene: TRBJ1-4
D gene: -

CDR3 protein: CASSPSLVAEQYF
CDR3 DNA: TGTGCCAGCTCACCATCACTAGTAGCTGAGCAGTACTTC
clone size: -
CDR3 length: 13
V gene: TRBV18
J gene: TRBJ2-7
D gene: -

CDR3 protein: CASSSGGFYNEQFF
CDR3 DNA: TGTGCCAGCAGTAGCGGGGGATTCTACAATGAGCAGTTCTTC
clone size: -
CDR3 length: 14
V gene: TRBV28
J gene: TRBJ2-1
D gene: TRBD2

CDR3 protein: CASSLLPYGTGREEVFF
CDR3 DNA: TGCGCCAGCAGCTTACTCCCCTACGGGACAGGAAGGGAGGAGGTGTTTTTT
clone size: -
CDR3 length: 17
V gene: TRBV5-1
J gene: TRBJ1-4
D gene: TRBD1

CDR3 protein: CASSPTGGVYTIYF
CDR3 DNA: TGTGCCAGCAGCCCTACAGGGGGCGTATACACCATATATTTT
clone size: -
CDR3 length: 14
V gene: TRBV3-1/TRBV3-2
J gene: TRBJ1-3
D gene: TRBD1

CDR3 protein: CASRGTSGGAREQYF
CDR3 DNA: TGTGCCAGCAGGGGGACTAGCGGGGGGGCCCGCGAGCAGTACTTC
clone size: once
CDR3 length: 15
V gene: TRBV2
J gene: TRBJ2-7
D gene: TRBD2

CDR3 protein: CASRAGAAGNTIYF
CDR3 DNA: TGTGCCAGCAGGGCAGGGGCCGCCGGAAACACCATATATTTT
clone size: -
CDR3 length: 14
V gene: TRBV7-9
J gene: TRBJ1-3
D gene: -

CDR3 protein: CASSGRQGMNTEAFF
CDR3 DNA: TGCGCCAGCAGCGGAAGACAGGGAATGAACACTGAAGCTTTCTTT
clone size: once
CDR3 length: 15
V gene: TRBV5-1
J gene: TRBJ1-1
D gene: TRBD1

CDR3 protein: CASSRGGQGRNSPLHF
CDR3 DNA: TGTGCCAGCAGCCGGGGGGGGCAGGGGAGGAATTCACCCCTCCACTTT
clone size: -
CDR3 length: 16
V gene: TRBV5-4
J gene: TRBJ1-6
D gene: -

CDR3 protein: CASSERRGRWYGYTF
CDR3 DNA: TGTGCCAGCAGTGAGAGACGGGGGCGTTGGTATGGCTACACCTTC
clone size: -
CDR3 length: 15
V gene: TRBV28
J gene: TRBJ1-2
D gene: -

CDR3 protein: CASSKGDRNTEAFF
CDR3 DNA: TGTGCCAGCAGCAAAGGGGACAGGAACACTGAAGCTTTCTTT
clone size: -
CDR3 length: 14
V gene: TRBV21-1
J gene: TRBJ1-1
D gene: -

CDR3 protein: CASSAELVNTEAFF
CDR3 DNA: TGTGCCAGCAGCGCCGAGCTTGTGAACACTGAAGCTTTCTTT
clone size: -
CDR3 length: 14
V gene: TRBV6-6
J gene: TRBJ1-1
D gene: -

CDR3 protein: CASSPPVGGVNTEAFF
CDR3 DNA: TGTGCCAGCTCACCACCCGTGGGGGGGGTAAACACTGAAGCTTTCTTT
clone size: -
CDR3 length: 16
V gene: TRBV18
J gene: TRBJ1-1
D gene: -